The clone carrying this TCR beta chain has just a few counts. Its antigen is still unknown. The data derive from a study of a mutant IDH1 vaccine in newly diagnosed glioma. Study-level information: Radiotherapy, temozolomide, or both had been given previously, and both were given to most. Whole-study findings and limits: Among patients, roughly 95% showed immune responses induced by the vaccine.

The CDR3 runs to 14 residues. V dropped 0 bases and J dropped 2 bases, with 10 bases sitting between them. Germline assignment: CDR1 GTSNPN and CDR2 SVGIG (reference sequence). Assay used: immunoSEQ multiplex PCR; TCRdb lists only in-frame clones, some missing. The table shows 100,000 to 120,000 clones, with 90% occurring only once. Time point noted: week 11, during vaccination. In every dose of vaccine, 300 ug of mutant IDH1 20-mer peptide was given alongside topical imiquimod. New WHO grade 3 or 4 IDH1-mutant, ATRX-lost astrocytomas were present in all donors. This chain joins TRBV30 and TRBJ1-1; D is unclear. The sample here was PBMCs, taken from a glioma patient whose treatment included an IDH1 peptide vaccine. The sequence was obtained from a woman between 45 and 65 years old with glioma. The CDR3 sequence: CAWSVSGGNTEAFF. In DNA, the CDR3 is TGTGCCTGGAGTGTAAGTGGAGGCAACACTGAAGCTTTCTTT. Together with reference TRBV30 and TRBJ1-1, the CDR3 gives the full variable domain: SQTIHQWPATLVQPVGSPLSLECTVEGTSNPNLYWYRQAAGRGLQLLFYSVGIGQISSEVPQNLSASRPQDRQFILSSKKLLLSDSGFYLCAWSVSGGNTEAFFGQGTRLTVV.